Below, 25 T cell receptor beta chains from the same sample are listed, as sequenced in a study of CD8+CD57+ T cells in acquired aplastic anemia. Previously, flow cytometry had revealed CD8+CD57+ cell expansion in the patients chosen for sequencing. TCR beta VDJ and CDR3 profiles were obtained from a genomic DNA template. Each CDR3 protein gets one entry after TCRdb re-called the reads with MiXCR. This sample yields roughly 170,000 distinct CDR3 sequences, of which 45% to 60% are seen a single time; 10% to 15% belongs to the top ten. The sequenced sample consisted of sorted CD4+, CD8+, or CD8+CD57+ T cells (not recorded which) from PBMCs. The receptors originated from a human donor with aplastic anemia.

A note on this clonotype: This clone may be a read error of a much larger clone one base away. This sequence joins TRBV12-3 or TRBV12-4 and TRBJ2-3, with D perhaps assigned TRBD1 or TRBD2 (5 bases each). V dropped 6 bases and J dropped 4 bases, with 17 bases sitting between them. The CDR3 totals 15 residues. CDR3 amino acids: CASRRGGAQADTQYF. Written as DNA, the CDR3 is TGTGCCAGCAGGAGGGGTGGGGCCCAGGCAGATACGCAGTATTTT.

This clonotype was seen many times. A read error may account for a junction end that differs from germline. The CDR3 DNA follows: TGTGCCAGCAGCCTGGGGGGTAGCTCCTACGAGCAGTACTTC. Translation gives CASSLGGSSYEQYF. The rearrangement links TRBV5-1 to TRBJ2-7, with a possible D match to TRBD2 (6 bases). The CDR3 loop spans 14 amino acids. Germline V lookup: CDR1 SGHRS, CDR2 YFSETQ.

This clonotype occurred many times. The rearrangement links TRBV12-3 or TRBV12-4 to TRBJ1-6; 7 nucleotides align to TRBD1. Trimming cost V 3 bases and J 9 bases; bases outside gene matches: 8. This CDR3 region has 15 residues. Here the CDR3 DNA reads TGTGCCAGCAGTTTCCAGGCAGGGGGATTTTCACCCCTCCACTTT. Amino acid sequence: CASSFQAGGFSPLHF.

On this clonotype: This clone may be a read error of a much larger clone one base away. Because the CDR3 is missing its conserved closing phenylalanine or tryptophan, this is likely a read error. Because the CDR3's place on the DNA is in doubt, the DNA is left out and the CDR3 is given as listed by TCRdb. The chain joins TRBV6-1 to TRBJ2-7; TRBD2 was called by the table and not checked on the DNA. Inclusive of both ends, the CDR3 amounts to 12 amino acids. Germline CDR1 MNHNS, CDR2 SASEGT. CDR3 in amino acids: CASSEAVRDAYS.

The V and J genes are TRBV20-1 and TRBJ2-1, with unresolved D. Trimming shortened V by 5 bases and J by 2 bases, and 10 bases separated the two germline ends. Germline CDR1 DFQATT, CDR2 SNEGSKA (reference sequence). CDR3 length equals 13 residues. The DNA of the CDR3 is TGCAGTGCTCCGTCGGCAACCTACAATGAGCAGTTCTTC. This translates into CSAPSATYNEQFF.

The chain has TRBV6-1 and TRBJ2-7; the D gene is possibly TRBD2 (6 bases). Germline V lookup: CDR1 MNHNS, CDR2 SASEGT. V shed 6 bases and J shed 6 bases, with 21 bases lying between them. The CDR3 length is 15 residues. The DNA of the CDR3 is TGTGCCAGCAGCCCCCCCGGGGGTTCCTCTCGCGAGCAGTACTTC. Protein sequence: CASSPPGGSSREQYF.

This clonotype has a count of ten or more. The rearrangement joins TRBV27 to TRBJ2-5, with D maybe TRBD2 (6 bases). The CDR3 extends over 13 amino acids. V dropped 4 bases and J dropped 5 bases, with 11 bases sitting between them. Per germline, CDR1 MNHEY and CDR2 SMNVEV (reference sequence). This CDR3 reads CASSWRGRETQYF. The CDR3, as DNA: TGTGCCAGCAGTTGGCGGGGTCGGGAGACCCAGTACTTC.

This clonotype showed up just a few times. The DNA of the CDR3 is TGTGCCAGCAGCGTGACGGGGATGGAGTCACCCCTCCACTTT. Translated: CASSVTGMESPLHF. This chain connects TRBV9 to TRBJ1-6; D uncertain. V was trimmed by 2 bases and J by 10 bases, leaving 13 bases between them. CDR3 length: 14 amino acids. Germline loops: CDR1 SGDLS, CDR2 YYNGEE.

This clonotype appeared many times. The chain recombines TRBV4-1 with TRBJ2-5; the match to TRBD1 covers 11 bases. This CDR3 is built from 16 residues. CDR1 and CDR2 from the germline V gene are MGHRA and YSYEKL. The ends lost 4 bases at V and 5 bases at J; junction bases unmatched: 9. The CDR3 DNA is TGCGCCAGCAGCCGGGGACAGGGGGTCGTTGAGGAGACCCAGTACTTC. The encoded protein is CASSRGQGVVEETQYF.

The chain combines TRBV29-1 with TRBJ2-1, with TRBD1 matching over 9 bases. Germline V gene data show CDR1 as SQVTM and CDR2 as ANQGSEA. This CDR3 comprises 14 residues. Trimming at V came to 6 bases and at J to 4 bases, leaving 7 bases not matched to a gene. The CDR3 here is CSVDPGQGYNEQFF. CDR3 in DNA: TGCAGCGTCGACCCGGGACAGGGATACAATGAGCAGTTCTTC.

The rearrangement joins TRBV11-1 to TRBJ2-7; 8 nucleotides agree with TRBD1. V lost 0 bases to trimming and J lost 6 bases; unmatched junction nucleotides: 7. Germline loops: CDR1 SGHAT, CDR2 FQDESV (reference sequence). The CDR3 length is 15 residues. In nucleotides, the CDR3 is TGTGCCAGCAGCTTAGCATCCCAGGGGGCGTTCGAGCAGTACTTC. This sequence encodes CASSLASQGAFEQYF.

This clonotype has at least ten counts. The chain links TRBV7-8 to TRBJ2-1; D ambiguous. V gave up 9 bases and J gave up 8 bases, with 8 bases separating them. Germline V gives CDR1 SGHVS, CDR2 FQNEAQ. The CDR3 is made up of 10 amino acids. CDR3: CASGDYEQFF. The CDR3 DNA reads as TGTGCCAGTGGAGACTATGAGCAGTTCTTC.

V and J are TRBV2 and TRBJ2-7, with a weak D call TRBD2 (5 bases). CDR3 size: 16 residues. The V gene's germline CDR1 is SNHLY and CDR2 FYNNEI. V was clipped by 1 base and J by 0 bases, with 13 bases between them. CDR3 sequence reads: CASSEEEAWGSYEQYF. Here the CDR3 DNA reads TGTGCCAGCAGTGAAGAGGAGGCGTGGGGCTCCTACGAGCAGTACTTC.

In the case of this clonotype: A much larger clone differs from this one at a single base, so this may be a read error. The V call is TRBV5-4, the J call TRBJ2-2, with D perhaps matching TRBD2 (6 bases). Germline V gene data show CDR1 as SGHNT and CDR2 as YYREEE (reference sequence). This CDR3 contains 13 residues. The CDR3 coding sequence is TGTGCCAGCAGCGCGGACCTCACCGGGGGGCTGTTTTTT. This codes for CASSADLTGGLFF.

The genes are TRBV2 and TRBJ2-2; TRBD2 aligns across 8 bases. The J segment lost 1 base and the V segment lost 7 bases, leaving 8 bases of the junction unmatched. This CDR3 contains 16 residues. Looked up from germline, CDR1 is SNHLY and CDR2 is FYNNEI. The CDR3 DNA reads TGTGCCAGCACCCGAACCGGGACTAGGAACACCGGGGAGCTGTTTTTT. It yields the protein CASTRTGTRNTGELFF.

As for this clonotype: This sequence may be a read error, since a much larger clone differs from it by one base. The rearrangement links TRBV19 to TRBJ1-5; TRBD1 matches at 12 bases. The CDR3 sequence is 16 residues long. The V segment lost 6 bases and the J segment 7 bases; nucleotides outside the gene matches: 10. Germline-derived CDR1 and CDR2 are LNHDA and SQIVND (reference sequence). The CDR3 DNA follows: TGTGCCAGTAGACCTGGGGGGACAGGGGGCGGACAGCCCCAGCATTTT. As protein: CASRPGGTGGGQPQHF.

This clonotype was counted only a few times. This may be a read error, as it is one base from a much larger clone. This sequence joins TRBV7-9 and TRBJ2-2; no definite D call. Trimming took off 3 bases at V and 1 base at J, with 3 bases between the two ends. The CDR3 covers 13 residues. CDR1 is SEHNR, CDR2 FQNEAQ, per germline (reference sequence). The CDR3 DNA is TGTGCCAGCAGCTTGGGGAACACCGGGGAGCTGTTTTTT. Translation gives CASSLGNTGELFF. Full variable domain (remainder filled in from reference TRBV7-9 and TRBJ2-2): DTGVSQNPRHKITKRGQNVTFRCDPISEHNRLYWYRQTLGQGPEFLTYFQNEAQLEKSRLLSDRFSAERPKGSFSTLEIQRTEQGDSAMYLCASSLGNTGELFFGEGSRLTVL.

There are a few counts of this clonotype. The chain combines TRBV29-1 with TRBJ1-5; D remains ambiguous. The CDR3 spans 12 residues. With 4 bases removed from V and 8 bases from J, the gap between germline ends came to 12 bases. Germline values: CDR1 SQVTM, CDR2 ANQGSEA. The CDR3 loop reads CSVAEGPEPQHF. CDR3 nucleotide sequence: TGCAGCGTTGCTGAAGGCCCGGAGCCCCAGCATTTT.

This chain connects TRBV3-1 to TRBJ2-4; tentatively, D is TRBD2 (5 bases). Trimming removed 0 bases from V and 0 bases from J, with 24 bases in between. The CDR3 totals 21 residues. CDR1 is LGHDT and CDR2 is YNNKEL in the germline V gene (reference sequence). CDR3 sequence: CASSQDGFARVGRLAKNIQYF. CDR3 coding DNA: TGTGCCAGCAGCCAAGATGGGTTTGCGAGGGTTGGTCGTCTAGCCAAAAACATTCAGTACTTC.

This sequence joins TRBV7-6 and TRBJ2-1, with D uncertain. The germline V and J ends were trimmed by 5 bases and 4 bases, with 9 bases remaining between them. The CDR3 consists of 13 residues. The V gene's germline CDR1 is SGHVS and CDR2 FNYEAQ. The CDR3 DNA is TGTGCCAGCAGCCCGACGAGTTACAATGAGCAGTTCTTC. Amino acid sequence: CASSPTSYNEQFF.

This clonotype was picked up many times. This CDR3 reads CASSLGDRNNSPLHF. The CDR3 region has the DNA TGTGCCAGCAGTTTAGGCGACAGGAATAATTCACCCCTCCACTTT. V gene TRBV28 combines with J gene TRBJ1-6; D is perhaps TRBD1 (6 bases). There are 15 residues in the CDR3. Trimming cost V 2 bases and J 5 bases, with 10 bases left between them. Germline V gene lookup returns CDR1 MDHEN and CDR2 SYDVKM.

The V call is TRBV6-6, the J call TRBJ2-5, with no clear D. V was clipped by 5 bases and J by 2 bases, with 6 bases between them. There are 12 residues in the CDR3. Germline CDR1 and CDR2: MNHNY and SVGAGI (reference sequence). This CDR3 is CASSVEQETQYF. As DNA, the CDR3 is TGTGCCAGCAGTGTGGAACAAGAGACCCAGTACTTC.

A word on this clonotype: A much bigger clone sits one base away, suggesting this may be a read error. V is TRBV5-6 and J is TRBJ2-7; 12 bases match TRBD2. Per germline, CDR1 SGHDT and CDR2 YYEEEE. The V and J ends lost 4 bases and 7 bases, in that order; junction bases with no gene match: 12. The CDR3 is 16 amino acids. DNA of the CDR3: TGTGCCAGCAGCCTGTGCTGGTCTAGCGGGGGGGCGGAGCAGTACTTC. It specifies CASSLCWSSGGAEQYF. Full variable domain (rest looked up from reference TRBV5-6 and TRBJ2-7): DAGVTQSPTHLIKTRGQQVTLRCSPKSGHDTVSWYQQALGQGPQFIFQYYEEEERQRGNFPDRFSGHQFPNYSSELNVNALLLGDSALYLCASSLCWSSGGAEQYFGPGTRLTVT.

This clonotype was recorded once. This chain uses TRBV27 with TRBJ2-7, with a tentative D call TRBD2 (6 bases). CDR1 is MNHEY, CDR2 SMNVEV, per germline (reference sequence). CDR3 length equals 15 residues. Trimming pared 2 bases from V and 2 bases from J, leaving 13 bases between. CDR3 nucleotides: TGTGCCAGCAGTTTAGTCGGGAGCTTCGCCTACGAGCAGTACTTC. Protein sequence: CASSLVGSFAYEQYF.

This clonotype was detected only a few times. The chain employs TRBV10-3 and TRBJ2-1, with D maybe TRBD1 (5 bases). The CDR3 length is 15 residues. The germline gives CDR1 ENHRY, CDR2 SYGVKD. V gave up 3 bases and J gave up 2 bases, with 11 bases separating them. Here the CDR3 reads CAISEAQGTYNEQFF. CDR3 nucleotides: TGTGCCATCAGTGAAGCTCAGGGTACCTACAATGAGCAGTTCTTC.